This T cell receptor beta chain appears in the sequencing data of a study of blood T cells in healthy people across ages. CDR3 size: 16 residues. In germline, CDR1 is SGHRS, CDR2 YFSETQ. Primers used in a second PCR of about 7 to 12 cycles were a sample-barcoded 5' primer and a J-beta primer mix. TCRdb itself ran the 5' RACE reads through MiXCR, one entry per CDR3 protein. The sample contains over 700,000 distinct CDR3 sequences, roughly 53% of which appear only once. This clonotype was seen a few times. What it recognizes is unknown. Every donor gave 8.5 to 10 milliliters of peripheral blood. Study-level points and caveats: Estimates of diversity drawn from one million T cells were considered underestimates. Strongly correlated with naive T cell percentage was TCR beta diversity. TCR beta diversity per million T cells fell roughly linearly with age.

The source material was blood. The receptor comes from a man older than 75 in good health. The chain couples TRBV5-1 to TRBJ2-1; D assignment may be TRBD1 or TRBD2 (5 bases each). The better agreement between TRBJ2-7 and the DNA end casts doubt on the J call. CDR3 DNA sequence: TGCGCCAGCAGCTTGGGACGGGACCCGCCCTACAATGAGCAGTACTTC. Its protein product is CASSLGRDPPYNEQYF.